This record looks at one T cell receptor (beta chain) sequence and its context. Antigen specificity is unknown. The sample belongs to a study of cytomegalovirus exposure and HLA in healthy donors. Overall study findings and caveats: There was a cluster of highly shared sequence variants that was likely a sequencing artifact.

The CDR3 extends over 17 amino acids. The V and J ends lost 4 bases and 4 bases, in that order; junction bases with no gene match: 11. CDR1 is SGHNT, CDR2 YYREEE, per germline (reference sequence). The PCR was carried out with 60 Vbeta primers and 13 Jbeta primers. Sequenced by immunoSEQ multiplex PCR; TCRdb stores in-frame clones only, minus some. Of about 140,000 clones in the sample, around 80% were seen once. V gene TRBV5-4 combines with J gene TRBJ2-2, with 9 bases lining up with TRBD2. The source of this sequence is a female donor in good health and CMV-seronegative. The sequenced sample was PBMCs. The CDR3 here is CASSRPLGRGGTGELFF. The CDR3 DNA sequence: TGTGCCAGCAGCCGGCCCCTGGGGCGGGGGGGCACCGGGGAGCTGTTTTTT.